A single sample is the source of the 30 T cell receptor beta chains below, sequenced in a study of blood T cells in healthy people across ages. A J-beta primer mix and a sample-barcoded 5' primer were used in a second PCR of about 6 to 12 cycles. MiXCR, applied by TCRdb to the 5' RACE reads, yields one record per CDR3 protein. The data contain roughly 1.9 million distinct CDR3 sequences, approximately 40% of them singletons. The source material was blood. The receptors derive from a human donor in good health.

J is TRBJ1-2 and V is TRBV7-2; 7 bases are a match to TRBD1. Germline V CDR1 and CDR2: SGHTA, FQGNSA. The CDR3 extends over 15 amino acids. After removal of 2 bases from V and 8 bases from J, the junction contained 11 bases not matched to a gene. The CDR3 sequence: CASSLPDRDLIGYTF. In nucleotides, the CDR3 is TGTGCCAGCAGCTTACCAGACAGGGACCTTATAGGCTACACCTTC. The variable domain in full, completed from reference TRBV7-2 and TRBJ1-2, reads GAGVSQSPSNKVTEKGKDVELRCDPISGHTALYWYRQSLGQGLEFLIYFQGNSAPDKSGLPSDRFSAERTGGSVSTLTIQRTQQEDSAVYLCASSLPDRDLIGYTFGSGTRLTVV.

A few counts support this clonotype. The V call is TRBV4-3, the J call TRBJ2-3; 12 bases agree with TRBD2. V lost 0 bases, J lost 5 bases, and 12 bases stayed unmatched. This CDR3 region has 19 residues. Germline assignment: CDR1 LGHNA and CDR2 YSLEER. The CDR3 loop reads CASSQDWGLAGGPGDTQYF. In nucleotides, the CDR3 is TGCGCCAGCAGCCAAGATTGGGGGCTAGCGGGGGGGCCAGGAGATACGCAGTATTTT.

The chain recombines TRBV5-5 with TRBJ1-5; 7 nucleotides agree with TRBD1. The CDR3 contains 15 residues. The J segment lost 0 bases and the V segment lost 6 bases, leaving 6 bases of the junction unmatched. CDR1 is SGHKS and CDR2 is YYEKEE in the germline V gene (reference sequence). The CDR3 coding sequence is TGTGCCAGCAAGGACAGGATCGATAGCAATCAGCCCCAGCATTTT. This encodes CASKDRIDSNQPQHF.

J is TRBJ1-2 and V is TRBV20-1, with D possibly matching TRBD1 (6 bases). The length of the CDR3 is 14 residues. Germline CDR1 reads DFQATT; CDR2 reads SNEGSKA (reference sequence). The germline V and J ends were trimmed by 3 bases and 4 bases, with 15 bases remaining between them. The CDR3 protein is CSARKGGTSYGYTF. CDR3 coding DNA: TGCAGTGCTAGGAAAGGGGGTACTAGCTATGGCTACACCTTC.

This clonotype has a handful of counts. The rearrangement links TRBV7-2 to TRBJ2-7; 9 bases map to TRBD1. The germline V gene has CDR1 SGHTA and CDR2 FQGNSA. This CDR3 has 19 amino acids. Trimming took 5 bases from V and 0 from J; bases not matched to a gene: 17. The CDR3 coding sequence is TGTGCCAGCAGCCCTCGGACAGGGGCTTCCCCATTCTCCTCCTACGAGCAGTACTTC. Its protein product is CASSPRTGASPFSSYEQYF.

The table lists this clonotype with a few counts. J is TRBJ1-1 and V is TRBV7-9; 8 bases are shared with TRBD1. The CDR3 contains 15 residues. V was clipped by 5 bases and J by 7 bases; unmatched bases: 12. Per germline, CDR1 SEHNR and CDR2 FQNEAQ (reference sequence). The CDR3 is CASSPQDRGIDEAFF. The CDR3 DNA is TGTGCCAGCAGCCCCCAAGACAGGGGCATCGATGAAGCTTTCTTT.

This clonotype was counted only a few times. The CDR3 spells CSVEERGRGNEQFF. CDR3 coding DNA: TGCAGCGTTGAGGAGAGGGGGCGAGGAAATGAGCAGTTCTTC. The gene calls are TRBV29-1 and TRBJ2-1; 7 bases are a match to TRBD1. V shed 3 bases and J 7 bases; nucleotides not matched to a gene: 9. The CDR3 sequence is 14 residues long. Germline V gene data show CDR1 as SQVTM and CDR2 as ANQGSEA.

This clonotype was seen only a few times. The chain is built from TRBV4-1 and TRBJ1-4, with D perhaps TRBD1 (5 bases). Germline-derived CDR1 and CDR2 are MGHRA and YSYEKL. V lost 0 bases and J 12 bases, leaving 20 bases between the germline ends. The CDR3 loop spans 16 amino acids. DNA of the CDR3: TGCGCCAGCAGCCAAGAACCAGGGACTGAGCTTGCGGAACTGTTTTTT. Translating gives CASSQEPGTELAELFF.

The chain joins TRBV7-9 to TRBJ1-2, with D maybe TRBD1 (5 bases). This CDR3 spans 14 amino acids. Germline V CDR1 and CDR2: SEHNR, FQNEAQ (reference sequence). V shed 4 bases and J shed 5 bases, with 14 bases lying between them. The CDR3 DNA reads TGTGCCAGCAGCTCGCCGGTGACAGAATATGGCTACACCTTC. Translation gives CASSSPVTEYGYTF.

This clonotype came up a few times. V gene TRBV24-1 combines with J gene TRBJ1-2; 8 positions agree with TRBD1. The CDR3 covers 14 residues. Germline-derived CDR1 and CDR2 are KGHDR and SFDVKD. The ends lost 3 bases at V and 5 bases at J; junction bases unmatched: 4. CDR3 DNA sequence: TGTGCCACCAGTGATGCGGACAGGGTGTATGGCTACACCTTC. Translated: CATSDADRVYGYTF.

This clonotype was found many times. This chain links TRBV7-6 with TRBJ2-6, with D unclear. CDR1 is SGHVS, CDR2 FNYEAQ, per germline. V gave up 5 bases and J gave up 0 bases, with 8 bases separating them. The CDR3 covers 15 residues. CDR3 in amino acids: CASSLQRSGANVLTF. The DNA of the CDR3 is TGTGCCAGCAGCCTGCAGCGCTCTGGGGCCAACGTCCTGACTTTC. Filled out from reference TRBV7-6 and TRBJ2-6, the complete variable domain reads GAGVSQSPRYKVTKRGQDVALRCDPISGHVSLYWYRQALGQGPEFLTYFNYEAQQDKSGLPNDRFSAERPEGSISTLTIQRTEQRDSAMYRCASSLQRSGANVLTFGAGSRLTVL.

V and J are TRBV7-3 and TRBJ2-6; unclear D gene. V was trimmed by 5 bases and J by 1 base, leaving 9 bases between them. The CDR3 runs to 15 residues. Per germline, CDR1 SGHTA and CDR2 FQGTGA. The CDR3 sequence is CASSPKGSGANVLTF. CDR3 nucleotides: TGTGCCAGCAGCCCGAAGGGTTCTGGGGCCAACGTCCTGACTTTC.

The table lists this clonotype with a few counts. J is TRBJ2-1 and V is TRBV6-6; D is possibly TRBD1 or TRBD2 (6 bases each). The germline CDR1 and CDR2 sequences are MNHNY and SVGAGI (reference sequence). V gave up 8 bases and J gave up 15 bases, with 26 bases separating them. The CDR3 totals 14 residues. The CDR3 bases are TGTGCCAGCTTAGATCGGAGGGGGTCTTGGTGGTCGTTCTTC. Translation: CASLDRRGSWWSFF.

The genes are TRBV9 and TRBJ2-7; TRBD1 might be the D (5 bases). V lost 0 bases, J lost 2 bases, and 15 bases lay in between. From germline, CDR1 is SGDLS and CDR2 YYNGEE. This CDR3 is 16 amino acids long. The CDR3 loop reads CASSVDLTDLAYEQYF. CDR3 in DNA: TGTGCCAGCAGCGTAGACTTGACAGACCTAGCCTACGAGCAGTACTTC.

The rearrangement links TRBV7-9 to TRBJ2-7; 10 nucleotides align to TRBD2. The CDR3 is 19 amino acids. In germline, CDR1 is SEHNR, CDR2 FQNEAQ (reference sequence). V lost 1 base, J lost 0 bases, and 12 bases stayed unmatched. Here the CDR3 DNA reads TGTGCCAGCAGCTTAGGTTCTAGCGGGGGAGCTGGGGTCTCCTACGAGCAGTACTTC. Amino acid sequence: CASSLGSSGGAGVSYEQYF.

This clonotype was counted a few times. In DNA form, the CDR3 reads TGTGCCAGCAGGGCGACAGGACCCTACACCTTC. Protein product: CASRATGPYTF. The chain combines TRBV12-3 or TRBV12-4 with TRBJ1-2; weak D call: TRBD1 (6 bases). The CDR3 consists of 11 residues. Trimming left V 6 bases short and J 10 bases short, with 12 bases between.

The chain couples TRBV4-3 to TRBJ1-2, with D perhaps TRBD1 (5 bases). Trimming stripped 4 bases from V and 7 bases from J, with 16 bases between. The CDR3 has 14 residues. Germline V gene data show CDR1 as LGHNA and CDR2 as YSLEER. CDR3 protein: CASSRDWGSSGYTF. DNA of the CDR3: TGCGCCAGCAGCCGAGATTGGGGGTCGTCTGGCTACACCTTC.

This clonotype was seen only a few times. In nucleotides, the CDR3 is TGCAGTGCTAGAGATCCAGCGGGGGGGGCCCCAGATACGCAGTATTTT. It translates to CSARDPAGGAPDTQYF. The chain is built from TRBV20-1 and TRBJ2-3; 10 nucleotides match TRBD2. Unmatched junction bases numbered 7, after V lost 0 bases and J lost 4 bases. CDR1 and CDR2 from the germline V gene are DFQATT and SNEGSKA (reference sequence). This CDR3 has 16 amino acids.

This clonotype has only a few counts. The rearrangement joins TRBV6-5 to TRBJ2-7; D perhaps matches TRBD2 (5 bases). The CDR3 runs 16 residues. Germline CDR1 is MNHEY and CDR2 is SVGAGI. V was trimmed by 6 bases and J by 3 bases, leaving 21 bases between them. CDR3: CASRRSPDGLSYEQYF. As DNA, the CDR3 is TGTGCCAGCAGGCGATCCCCGGACGGACTGAGCTACGAGCAGTACTTC.

This chain links TRBV5-1 with TRBJ2-7; D is uncertain. The CDR3 contains 14 residues. Germline CDR1 and CDR2: SGHRS and YFSETQ. The V end lost 0 bases, the J end lost 5 bases, and 12 bases lay between the germline ends. The CDR3 here is CASSLGWSEDEQYF. Here the CDR3 DNA reads TGCGCCAGCAGCTTGGGTTGGTCCGAAGACGAGCAGTACTTC.

The chain couples TRBV6-6 to TRBJ1-6; possibly TRBD1 for D (5 bases). Germline V gene data show CDR1 as MNHNY and CDR2 as SVGAGI (reference sequence). The V end lost 0 bases, the J end lost 9 bases, and 15 bases lay between the germline ends. The CDR3 consists of 16 residues. CDR3: CASSYSRAGKTSPLHF. The CDR3 nucleotides read TGTGCCAGCAGTTACTCGCGGGCAGGGAAAACTTCACCCCTCCACTTT.

This clonotype was counted ten times or more. CDR3 protein: CASSPSLETQYF. DNA of the CDR3: TGTGCCAGCTCACCGAGTTTGGAGACCCAGTACTTC. The J gene is TRBJ2-5, the V gene TRBV18, with D uncertain. The germline gives CDR1 KGHSH, CDR2 LQKENI. V lost 3 bases and J 5 bases, leaving 7 bases between the germline ends. The CDR3 is made up of 12 amino acids.

J is TRBJ2-1 and V is TRBV6-5, with D hard to call. Trimming cost V 7 bases and J 7 bases, with 17 bases left between them. The CDR3 extends over 14 amino acids. Germline CDR1 MNHEY, CDR2 SVGAGI. Written as DNA, the CDR3 is TGTGCCAGCACCCCGACGCTCGCTACGAATGAGCAGTTCTTC. As protein: CASTPTLATNEQFF.

The chain combines TRBV29-1 with TRBJ2-4; TRBD2 might be the D (5 bases). Trimming took 4 bases from V and 13 from J, leaving 23 bases between them. In germline, CDR1 is SQVTM, CDR2 ANQGSEA. CDR3 size: 14 residues. DNA of the CDR3: TGCAGCGTTGTGGAGACTACCACCTACAATGAGCAGTACTTC. The encoded protein is CSVVETTTYNEQYF.

The chain carries TRBV4-1 and TRBJ2-4; 7 bases are a match to TRBD1. This CDR3 region has 14 residues. Germline V gives CDR1 MGHRA, CDR2 YSYEKL. V lost 3 bases to trimming and J lost 9 bases; unmatched junction nucleotides: 8. CDR3 residues: CASSQVTGDPIQYF. The CDR3 DNA reads as TGCGCCAGCAGCCAGGTTACAGGGGACCCCATTCAGTACTTC.

This clonotype was detected only a few times. One end of the junction does not line up with germline, which may come from a read error. The chain carries TRBV7-7 and TRBJ2-1; TRBD2 matches at 7 bases. The CDR3 spans 13 residues. Looked up from germline, CDR1 is SSHAT and CDR2 is FNYEAQ (reference sequence). The CDR3 DNA reads as TGTGCTAGCAGCCTGGGGGGGAATCGTGAGCAGTTCTTC. The encoded protein is CASSLGGNREQFF.

This clonotype was picked up a small number of times. This sequence joins TRBV5-1 and TRBJ1-5; no clear D gene. Trimming took off 0 bases at V and 3 bases at J, with 10 bases between the two ends. The germline gives CDR1 SGHRS, CDR2 YFSETQ. The CDR3 consists of 15 residues. The CDR3 bases are TGCGCCAGCAGCTTGGCTCCGGGCCTCAATCAGCCCCAGCATTTT. As protein: CASSLAPGLNQPQHF.

The chain is built from TRBV2 and TRBJ1-2; D gene unclear. From germline, CDR1 is SNHLY and CDR2 FYNNEI. V was clipped by 6 bases and J by 8 bases, with 13 bases between them. The CDR3 consists of 12 residues. CDR3 sequence: CASSGPPEGYTF. CDR3 in DNA: TGTGCCAGCAGCGGCCCCCCAGAAGGCTACACCTTC.

The gene calls are TRBV6-1 and TRBJ2-1; possibly TRBD1 for D (6 bases). From germline, CDR1 is MNHNS and CDR2 SASEGT. The length of the CDR3 is 14 residues. V was clipped by 7 bases and J by 7 bases, with 17 bases between them. The CDR3 sequence is CASTWESRGNEQFF. In DNA, the CDR3 is TGTGCCAGCACCTGGGAAAGCAGGGGAAATGAGCAGTTCTTC.

V usage is TRBV27 and J usage is TRBJ2-2; D remains unclear. This CDR3 comprises 11 residues. CDR1 is MNHEY and CDR2 is SMNVEV in the germline V gene (reference sequence). V lost 5 bases to trimming and J lost 4 bases, with 2 bases between them. Written as DNA, the CDR3 is TGTGCCAGCAGTACCACCGGGGAGCTGTTTTTT. Its translation: CASSTTGELFF.